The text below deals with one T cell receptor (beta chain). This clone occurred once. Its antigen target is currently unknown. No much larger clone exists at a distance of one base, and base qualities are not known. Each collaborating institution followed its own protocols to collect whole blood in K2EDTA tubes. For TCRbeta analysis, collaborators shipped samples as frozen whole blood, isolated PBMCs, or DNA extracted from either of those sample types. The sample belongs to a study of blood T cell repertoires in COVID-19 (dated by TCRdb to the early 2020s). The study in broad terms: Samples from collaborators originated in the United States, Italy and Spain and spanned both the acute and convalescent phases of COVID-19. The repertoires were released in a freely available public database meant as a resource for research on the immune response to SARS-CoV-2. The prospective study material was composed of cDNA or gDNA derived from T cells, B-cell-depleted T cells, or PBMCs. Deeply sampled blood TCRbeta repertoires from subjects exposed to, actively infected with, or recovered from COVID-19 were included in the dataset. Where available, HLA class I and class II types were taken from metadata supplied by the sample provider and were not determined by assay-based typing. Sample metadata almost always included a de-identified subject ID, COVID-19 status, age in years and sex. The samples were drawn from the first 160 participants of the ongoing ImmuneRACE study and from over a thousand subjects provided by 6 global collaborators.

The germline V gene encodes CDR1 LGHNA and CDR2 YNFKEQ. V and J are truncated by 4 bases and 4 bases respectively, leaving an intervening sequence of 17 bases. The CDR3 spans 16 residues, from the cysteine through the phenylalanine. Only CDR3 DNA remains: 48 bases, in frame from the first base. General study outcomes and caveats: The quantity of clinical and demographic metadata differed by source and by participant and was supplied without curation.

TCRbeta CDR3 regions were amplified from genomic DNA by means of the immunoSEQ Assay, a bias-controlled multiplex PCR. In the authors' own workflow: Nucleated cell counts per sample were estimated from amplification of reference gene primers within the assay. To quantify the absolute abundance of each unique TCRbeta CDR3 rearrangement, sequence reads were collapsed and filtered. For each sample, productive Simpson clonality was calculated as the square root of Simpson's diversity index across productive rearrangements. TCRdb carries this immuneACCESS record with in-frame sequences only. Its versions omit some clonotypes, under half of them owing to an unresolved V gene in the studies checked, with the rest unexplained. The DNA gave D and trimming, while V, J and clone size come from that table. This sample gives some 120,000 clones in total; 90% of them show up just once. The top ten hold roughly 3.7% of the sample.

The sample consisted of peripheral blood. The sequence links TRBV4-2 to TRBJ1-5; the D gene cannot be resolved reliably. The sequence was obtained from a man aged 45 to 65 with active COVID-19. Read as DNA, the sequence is TGTGCCAGCAGCCTCCGGAGAGGGATTGGGAATCAGCCCCAGCATTTT. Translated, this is CASSLRRGIGNQPQHF.